This T cell receptor beta chain was sequenced in a study of T cell responses to AZD1222 COVID-19 vaccine. Regarding this clone: The antigen is not known.

Clones were read by immunoSEQ multiplex PCR, and TCRdb kept only the in-frame ones, dropping some. Among some 180,000 clones listed, approximately 92% were seen once. Germline V gene lookup returns CDR1 PRHDT and CDR2 FYEKMQ (reference sequence). The CDR3 runs 16 residues. With 5 bases clipped from V and 11 bases from J, the junction kept 18 bases outside the gene matches. Whole-study results and caveats: With two AZD1222 doses given, Spike-specific TCR breadth and depth both rose. Seropositivity was recorded at baseline in only a handful of AZD1222 recipients. It should be noted that donors were predominantly white British and more often female, and clonal diversity was possibly underestimated.

The source of this sequence is an adult in good health. The material sequenced was peripheral blood, taken on day 0 of AZD1222 vaccination. The chain couples TRBV13 to TRBJ1-1, with 9 bases fitting TRBD1. CDR3 amino acids: CASSDGGDRVRRVAFF. CDR3 sequence (DNA): TGTGCCAGCAGCGACGGAGGGGACAGGGTACGGAGGGTTGCTTTCTTT.